This is a list of T cell receptor beta chains from one sample in a study of blood T cell repertoires in COVID-19. Sequenced by immunoSEQ multiplex PCR; TCRdb stores in-frame clones only, minus some. Of approximately 240,000 clones listed, about nine tenths were seen once; the top ten hold under 2.5%. The sample consisted of PBMCs or T cells enriched from blood (not recorded which). These receptors were obtained from a woman aged 18-29 years who had recovered from COVID-19. Both conserved end residues are part of each CDR3. D genes are given only for firm matches. Clone size is shown for a subset of rows, as once, few, many or a class of expanded clone.

clone size: once
V gene: TRBV7-6
D gene: TRBD1
J gene: TRBJ1-1
CDR3 DNA: TGTGCCAGCAGCTCCGGACAGGGGGGTATGGACACTGAAGCTTTCTTT
CDR3 protein: CASSSGQGGMDTEAFF

clone size: NA
V gene: TRBV21-1
D gene: NA
J gene: TRBJ2-3
CDR3 DNA: TGTGCCAGCAGCAAAGGACTAGCGGGGGGGCCAGATACGCAGTATTTT
CDR3 protein: CASSKGLAGGPDTQYF

clone size: NA
V gene: TRBV27
D gene: TRBD1
J gene: TRBJ1-1
CDR3 DNA: TGTGCCAGCAGTTCACCGGGACAGGGGTACACTGAAGCTTTCTTT
CDR3 protein: CASSSPGQGYTEAFF

clone size: NA
V gene: TRBV5-1
D gene: NA
J gene: TRBJ2-5
CDR3 DNA: TGCGCCAGCAGCCGGGATAGTTCCCAAGAGACCCAGTACTTC
CDR3 protein: CASSRDSSQETQYF

clone size: NA
V gene: TRBV28
D gene: NA
J gene: TRBJ1-6
CDR3 DNA: TGTGCCAGCAGTATACCGGGATCGTCGGCCCTCCACTTT
CDR3 protein: CASSIPGSSALHF

clone size: NA
V gene: TRBV7-6
D gene: TRBD1
J gene: TRBJ1-2
CDR3 DNA: TGTGCCAGCAGCGTGGACAGGCGGATAACTGCACGAGGTGGCTACACCTTC
CDR3 protein: CASSVDRRITARGGYTF

clone size: NA
V gene: TRBV7-8
D gene: NA
J gene: TRBJ2-1
CDR3 DNA: TGTGCCAGCAGCTTAGCTCGGGGAAATGAGCAGTTCTTC
CDR3 protein: CASSLARGNEQFF

clone size: NA
V gene: TRBV4-2
D gene: NA
J gene: TRBJ1-4
CDR3 DNA: TGTGCCAGCAGCCAAGATCTCTTGTTTGGGTCAGGCCTTAATGAAAAACTGTTTTTT
CDR3 protein: CASSQDLLFGSGLNEKLFF

clone size: once
V gene: TRBV15
D gene: TRBD1
J gene: TRBJ1-5
CDR3 DNA: TGTGCCACCAGCAGGAGGACAGGGACGGTTCAGCCCCAGCATTTT
CDR3 protein: CATSRRTGTVQPQHF

clone size: NA
V gene: TRBV27
D gene: TRBD2
J gene: TRBJ2-1
CDR3 DNA: TGTGCCAGCAGTCTTAGGACTAGCGGGAGCTCCTACAATGAGCAGTTCTTC
CDR3 protein: CASSLRTSGSSYNEQFF

clone size: once
V gene: TRBV19
D gene: TRBD1
J gene: TRBJ1-5
CDR3 DNA: TGTGCCAGTAGTGTTGACAGGGGGAGTTATAGCAATCAGCCCCAGCATTTT
CDR3 protein: CASSVDRGSYSNQPQHF

clone size: NA
V gene: TRBV4-1
D gene: NA
J gene: TRBJ1-2
CDR3 DNA: TGCGCCAGCAGCCCCCTGGCCATTAACTATGGCTACACCTTC
CDR3 protein: CASSPLAINYGYTF

clone size: NA
V gene: TRBV5-5
D gene: NA
J gene: TRBJ1-2
CDR3 DNA: TGTGCCAGCAGCCCGGTTGCGCATGGCTACACCTTC
CDR3 protein: CASSPVAHGYTF

clone size: NA
V gene: TRBV27
D gene: TRBD2
J gene: TRBJ2-1
CDR3 DNA: TGTGCCAGCAGTTCCCTTAGCGGGATGGGCGATGAGCAGTTCTTC
CDR3 protein: CASSSLSGMGDEQFF

clone size: NA
V gene: TRBV6-5
D gene: NA
J gene: TRBJ1-4
CDR3 DNA: TGTGCCAGCAGCAGTGCGACAGCTAATGAAAAACTGTTTTTT
CDR3 protein: CASSSATANEKLFF

clone size: NA
V gene: TRBV7-9
D gene: TRBD2
J gene: TRBJ2-1
CDR3 DNA: TGTGCCAGCAGCCCCGGGACTAGCGGGAGTAGAAATGAGCAGTTCTTC
CDR3 protein: CASSPGTSGSRNEQFF

clone size: NA
V gene: TRBV6-5
D gene: NA
J gene: TRBJ1-6
CDR3 DNA: TGTGCCAGCGTGCCCTCCGGGGGGTATTCACCCCTCCACTTT
CDR3 protein: CASVPSGGYSPLHF

clone size: once
V gene: TRBV6-5
D gene: TRBD1
J gene: TRBJ1-1
CDR3 DNA: TGTGCCAGCAGTGACTCGGGACAGTTTAACACTGAAGCTTTCTTT
CDR3 protein: CASSDSGQFNTEAFF

clone size: NA
V gene: TRBV5-6
D gene: TRBD1
J gene: TRBJ1-2
CDR3 DNA: TGTGCCAGCAGCCCGGACAGGGGTGACTATGGCTACACCTTC
CDR3 protein: CASSPDRGDYGYTF

clone size: NA
V gene: TRBV21-1
D gene: NA
J gene: TRBJ1-1
CDR3 DNA: TGTGCCATTCGGACAGGCAAAGATAGTGCTTTCTTT
CDR3 protein: CAIRTGKDSAFF

clone size: NA
V gene: TRBV5-1
D gene: NA
J gene: TRBJ1-1
CDR3 DNA: TGCGCCAGCAGCCCCGTGGCAGGAATTCTTAACACTGAAGCTTTCTTT
CDR3 protein: CASSPVAGILNTEAFF

clone size: NA
V gene: TRBV6-5
D gene: NA
J gene: TRBJ1-5
CDR3 DNA: TGTGCCAGCTCCTGGGCTAGCACTAGCAATCAGCCCCAGCATTTT
CDR3 protein: CASSWASTSNQPQHF

clone size: NA
V gene: TRBV10-2
D gene: NA
J gene: TRBJ1-2
CDR3 DNA: TGCGCCAGCAGTGAGGGGCCGGGGTCTAACTATGGCTACACCTTC
CDR3 protein: CASSEGPGSNYGYTF

clone size: few
V gene: TRBV7-9
D gene: NA
J gene: TRBJ1-2
CDR3 DNA: TGTGCCAGCAGTATAAAAGGGTCGGGACTGAACTATGGCTACACCTTC
CDR3 protein: CASSIKGSGLNYGYTF

clone size: NA
V gene: TRBV4-1
D gene: NA
J gene: TRBJ1-5
CDR3 DNA: TGCGCCAGCAGCCAAGACTCGCGGGCGGGCCATGGCAATCAGCCCCAGCATTTT
CDR3 protein: CASSQDSRAGHGNQPQHF